This TCR beta chain was sequenced during a study of vaccination effects on CD4 cells after COVID-19. On the study more broadly: Samples were taken post-vaccine, and their median timing was 72 days after the second dose. Study-level findings and limits: Marked clonal contraction was seen in infection- and vaccine-induced clones late after vaccination.

TCRdb's copy holds only in-frame clones and misses some; the assay was immunoSEQ multiplex PCR. The sample carries around 32,000 clones, more than 55% recorded once. Before sequencing, viral peptide pools were used by the ViraFEST assay to expand antigen-specific CD4+ T cells. Isolating CD4+ T cells followed more than 9 days of culture. Each participant was administered two doses of either the BNT162b2 or the mRNA-1273 vaccine. Absence of prior SARS-CoV-2 infection characterized the vaccine recipients, who showed negative nucleocapsid antibodies. As for this clone: Its target is unknown.

Germline CDR1 SGHRS, CDR2 YFSETQ. V dropped 3 bases and J dropped 2; count of bases not matched to a gene: 3. The CDR3 runs 14 residues. The rearrangement uses TRBV5-1 and TRBJ2-7; 9 bases match TRBD1. This receptor was taken from a human donor who received a COVID-19 vaccine. This sample comprised CD4+ T cells from PBMCs cultured with SARS-CoV-2 spike peptides, obtained after COVID-19 vaccination. The CDR3 loop reads CASSWDRDTYEQYF. The CDR3 DNA reads TGCGCCAGCAGCTGGGACAGGGACACCTACGAGCAGTACTTC.